This is a list of T cell receptor beta chains from one sample in a study of technical replicates of blood from four donors. Produced via immunoSEQ multiplex PCR; TCRdb's table is partial and in-frame only. The table shows about 75,000 clones, with roughly 93% occurring only once. Input material: T cells isolated from PBMCs. The receptors come from a human donor in good health. Both conserved end residues are part of each CDR3. The D gene is left open where the match is weak. Size is omitted from some rows. Given values are once, few, many or a class for expanded clones.

J	size	V	D	CDR3	DNA
TRBJ1-2	once	TRBV29-1	-	CSVVEGNYGYTF	TGCAGCGTTGTTGAGGGAAACTATGGCTACACCTTC
TRBJ2-7	-	TRBV5-4	TRBD1	CASSQTGSYEQYF	TGTGCCAGCAGCCAGACAGGGTCCTACGAGCAGTACTTC
TRBJ2-3	-	TRBV25-1	-	CASSESGPGVSTDTQYF	TGTGCCAGCAGTGAATCGGGGCCAGGGGTTAGCACAGATACGCAGTATTTT
TRBJ1-3	-	TRBV14	TRBD1	CASSQGRTGVGNTIYF	TGTGCCAGCAGCCAAGGCCGAACAGGGGTGGGAAACACCATATATTTT
TRBJ2-1	-	TRBV19	TRBD2	CASSIGGSGRGVEQFF	TGTGCCAGTAGTATAGGAGGTAGCGGGAGGGGGGTTGAGCAGTTCTTC
TRBJ2-7	-	TRBV30	TRBD1	CAWSSGQGYEQYF	TGTGCCTGGAGTAGCGGACAGGGATACGAGCAGTACTTC
TRBJ2-5	-	TRBV29-1	TRBD2	CSVDGLAGEETQYF	TGCAGCGTTGATGGACTAGCGGGGGAAGAGACCCAGTACTTC
TRBJ2-1	once	TRBV6-5	-	CASSGPREQFF	TGTGCCAGCAGTGGCCCTAGGGAGCAGTTCTTC
TRBJ2-2	-	TRBV11-2	-	CASSLDRNTGELFF	TGTGCCAGCAGTCTCGACAGGAACACCGGGGAGCTGTTTTTT
TRBJ1-2	-	TRBV19	TRBD1	CASSTGQGTYGYTF	TGTGCCAGTAGTACGGGACAGGGAACCTATGGCTACACCTTC
TRBJ1-4	-	TRBV9	-	CASSVHATNEKLFF	TGTGCCAGCAGCGTCCATGCAACTAATGAAAAACTGTTTTTT
TRBJ2-3	-	TRBV19	-	CASSADRFVTDTQYF	TGTGCCAGTAGCGCTGACAGGTTCGTTACAGATACGCAGTATTTT
TRBJ2-3	once	TRBV13	-	CASSTPGGNTDTQYF	TGTGCCAGCAGTACGCCGGGCGGGAACACAGATACGCAGTATTTT
TRBJ2-7	-	TRBV2	-	CASSGLVEYEQYF	TGTGCCAGCAGTGGACTAGTTGAATACGAGCAGTACTTC
TRBJ2-1	-	TRBV5-4	-	CASSLMGDEQFF	TGTGCCAGCAGCTTAATGGGAGATGAGCAGTTCTTC
TRBJ2-3	-	TRBV9	TRBD2	CASSAPLAGGTDTQYF	TGTGCCAGCAGCGCCCCCTTAGCGGGCGGCACAGATACGCAGTATTTT
TRBJ1-4	-	TRBV25-1	-	CASSDRATNEKLFF	TGTGCCAGCAGTGACAGGGCAACTAATGAAAAACTGTTTTTT
TRBJ1-1	-	TRBV11-3	-	CASSFNSMNTEAFF	TGTGCCAGCAGCTTTAACAGCATGAACACTGAAGCTTTCTTT
TRBJ1-1	-	TRBV19	-	CASSRRSGKTEAFF	TGTGCCAGTAGTAGGCGGAGTGGCAAAACTGAAGCTTTCTTT
TRBJ1-5	-	TRBV28	TRBD1	CASSKAYRGGQPQHF	TGTGCCAGCAGCAAAGCTTACAGGGGCGGTCAGCCCCAGCATTTT